This TCR beta chain was recovered during a study of blood T cell repertoires in COVID-19. The germline V gene encodes CDR1 KGHSH and CDR2 LQKENI. The length of the CDR3 is 14 residues. Trimming stripped 2 bases from V and 7 bases from J, with 14 bases between. Some clones are missing from TCRdb's copy, which holds only in-frame ones; the method was immunoSEQ multiplex PCR. The table has roughly 260,000 clones, approximately 90% seen once. This receptor was taken from a woman between 18 and 29 years old who had recovered from COVID-19. What was sequenced was PBMCs or T cells enriched from blood (not recorded which). The rearrangement uses TRBV18 and TRBJ1-2, with a weak D call TRBD1 (5 bases). The CDR3 is CASSPGTSGFGYTF. The CDR3 nucleotides are TGTGCCAGCTCACCAGGAACGTCAGGGTTTGGCTACACCTTC.